A selection of T cell receptor beta chains follows, all from one sample in a study of shared clonotypes between healthy human individuals. Assay: immunoSEQ multiplex PCR; the TCRdb copy retains only in-frame clones and omits some. The profile covers over a million clones, with around 97% appearing a single time and about 1% taken by the ten largest. The sequenced sample was naive CD4+ T cells sorted from blood. The source is a man aged 30 to 45 in good health. Both conserved end residues are part of each CDR3. D genes are given only for firm matches. For some rows the clone size is stated as once, few or many, or as a class when expanded; others skip it.

TRBJ1-5 | TRBV4-1 | - | few | CASSQDRGQPQHF | TGCGCCAGCAGCCAAGATCGGGGTCAGCCCCAGCATTTT
TRBJ2-1 | TRBV9 | TRBD1 | - | CASSVTGAYNEQFF | TGTGCCAGCAGCGTAACAGGGGCATACAATGAGCAGTTCTTC
TRBJ2-3 | TRBV5-1 | TRBD2 | once | CASSHPTGTSLSTDTQYF | TGCGCCAGCAGCCATCCGACCGGGACTAGCCTAAGCACAGATACGCAGTATTTT
TRBJ2-5 | TRBV29-1 | TRBD1 | - | CSVDRGMQETQYF | TGCAGCGTCGACAGGGGGATGCAAGAGACCCAGTACTTC
TRBJ2-7 | TRBV28 | TRBD2 | - | CASSLRIYSGVSYEQYF | TGTGCCAGCAGTTTACGAATTTATAGCGGGGTCTCCTACGAGCAGTACTTC
TRBJ2-5 | TRBV15 | TRBD1 | - | CATSRGPLPGQGTETQYF | TGTGCCACCAGCAGAGGACCGTTACCGGGACAGGGGACAGAGACCCAGTACTTC
TRBJ2-1 | TRBV28 | TRBD2 | - | CASIPGLSYNEQFF | TGTGCCAGCATCCCGGGACTATCATACAATGAGCAGTTCTTC
TRBJ1-5 | TRBV7-8 | - | - | CASSLPAVGQPQHF | TGTGCCAGCAGCTTACCAGCGGTGGGGCAGCCCCAGCATTTT
TRBJ2-7 | TRBV29-1 | TRBD2 | - | CSVVLAGGNLGEQYF | TGCAGCGTTGTTTTAGCGGGAGGGAACCTAGGCGAGCAGTACTTC
TRBJ2-7 | TRBV4-1 | - | - | CASSQLGRDGLEEQYF | TGCGCCAGCAGCCAACTAGGTCGGGACGGATTAGAGGAGCAGTACTTC
TRBJ2-1 | TRBV6-5 | - | - | CASSEDSRAGLQFF | TGTGCCAGCAGTGAGGACAGCAGAGCAGGGCTGCAGTTCTTC
TRBJ2-1 | TRBV9 | - | once | CASSLGRTNEQFF | TGTGCCAGCAGCCTCGGTCGAACTAATGAGCAGTTCTTC
TRBJ2-7 | TRBV5-1 | - | - | CASSSTGKSYEQYF | TGCGCCAGCAGCTCGACAGGAAAGTCCTACGAGCAGTACTTC
TRBJ2-2 | TRBV6-1 | - | - | CASSDQPGQTTGELFF | TGTGCCAGCAGTGACCAGCCGGGACAAACCACCGGGGAGCTGTTTTTT
TRBJ2-3 | TRBV13 | - | - | CASSPSDTDTQYF | TGTGCCAGCAGCCCTTCGGACACAGATACGCAGTATTTT
TRBJ2-1 | TRBV19 | TRBD2 | - | CASRISGRGPNEQFF | TGTGCCAGTAGGATTAGCGGGAGAGGCCCCAATGAGCAGTTCTTC
TRBJ1-2 | TRBV5-1 | - | once | CASSLVAGSYGYTF | TGCGCCAGCAGCTTGGTCGCAGGTAGCTATGGCTACACCTTC
TRBJ2-7 | TRBV5-6 | - | - | CASSLYNRGGEQYF | TGTGCCAGCAGCTTGTACAACAGGGGAGGTGAGCAGTACTTC
TRBJ2-5 | TRBV5-6 | TRBD1 | - | CASSFRDRETQYF | TGTGCCAGCAGCTTCAGGGACAGGGAGACCCAGTACTTC
TRBJ2-7 | TRBV27 | - | - | CASSLLGTYEQYF | TGTGCCAGCAGTTTACTAGGGACGTACGAGCAGTACTTC
TRBJ2-7 | TRBV20-1 | TRBD2 | - | CSAMTSGRIDF | TGCAGTGCTATGACTAGCGGGAGGATAGACTTC
TRBJ2-6 | TRBV5-6 | - | - | CASSLVVGLGANVLTF | TGTGCCAGCAGCTTGGTAGTGGGTTTGGGGGCCAACGTCCTGACTTTC
TRBJ2-3 | TRBV5-1 | TRBD2 | - | CASSPELADTQYF | TGCGCCAGCAGCCCAGAACTAGCGGATACGCAGTATTTT
TRBJ2-7 | TRBV5-1 | - | - | CASKKGGPKGWQYF | TGCGCCAGCAAGAAGGGGGGACCAAAGGGCTGGCAGTACTTC
TRBJ2-7 | TRBV5-1 | TRBD1 | once | CASSLGTGNYEQYF | TGCGCCAGCAGCTTGGGGACAGGCAACTACGAGCAGTACTTC
TRBJ2-1 | TRBV5-1 | TRBD1 | - | CASTHDRVGRYNEQFF | TGCGCCAGCACCCATGACAGGGTCGGGCGGTACAATGAGCAGTTCTTC
TRBJ2-5 | TRBV18 | TRBD1 | - | CASSPLRASLPGQGKETQYF | TGTGCCAGCTCACCACTGCGGGCCAGCCTCCCGGGACAGGGGAAGGAGACCCAGTACTTC